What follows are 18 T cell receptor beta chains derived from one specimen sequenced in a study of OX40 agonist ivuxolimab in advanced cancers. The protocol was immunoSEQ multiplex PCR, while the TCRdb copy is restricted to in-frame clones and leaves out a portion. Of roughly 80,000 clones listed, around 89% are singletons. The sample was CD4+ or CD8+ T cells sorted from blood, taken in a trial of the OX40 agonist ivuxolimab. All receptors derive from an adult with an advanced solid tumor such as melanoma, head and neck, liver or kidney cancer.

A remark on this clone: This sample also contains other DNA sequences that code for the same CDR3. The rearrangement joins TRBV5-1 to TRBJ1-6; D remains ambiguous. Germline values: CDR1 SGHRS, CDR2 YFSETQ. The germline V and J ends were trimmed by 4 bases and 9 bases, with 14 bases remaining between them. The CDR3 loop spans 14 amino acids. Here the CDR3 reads CASSTEGSSSPLHF. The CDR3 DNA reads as TGCGCCAGCAGCACCGAGGGAAGTAGTTCACCCCTCCACTTT.

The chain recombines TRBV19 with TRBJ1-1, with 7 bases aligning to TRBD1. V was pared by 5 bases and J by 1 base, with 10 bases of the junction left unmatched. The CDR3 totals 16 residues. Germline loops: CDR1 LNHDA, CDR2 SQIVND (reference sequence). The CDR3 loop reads CASSSPENRGNTEAFF. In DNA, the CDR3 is TGTGCCAGTAGTTCCCCCGAAAACAGGGGGAACACTGAAGCTTTCTTT. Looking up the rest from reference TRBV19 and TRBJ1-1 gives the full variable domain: DGGITQSPKYLFRKEGQNVTLSCEQNLNHDAMYWYRQDPGQGLRLIYYSQIVNDFQKGDIAEGYSVSREKKESFPLTVTSAQKNPTAFYLCASSSPENRGNTEAFFGQGTRLTVV.

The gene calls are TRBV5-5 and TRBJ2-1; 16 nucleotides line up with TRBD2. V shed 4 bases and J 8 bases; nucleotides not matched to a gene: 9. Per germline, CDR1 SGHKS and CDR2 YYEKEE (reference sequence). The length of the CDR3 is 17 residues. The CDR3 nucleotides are TGTGCCAGCAGCATCGGGACTAGCGGGAGGGCCCTGTATGAGCAGTTCTTC. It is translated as CASSIGTSGRALYEQFF.

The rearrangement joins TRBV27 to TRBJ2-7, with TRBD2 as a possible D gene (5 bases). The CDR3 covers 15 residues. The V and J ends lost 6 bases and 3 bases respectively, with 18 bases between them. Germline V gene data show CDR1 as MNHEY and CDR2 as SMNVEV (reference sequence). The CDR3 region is CASRLTEGSVYEQYF. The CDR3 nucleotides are TGTGCCAGCAGACTCACCGAGGGTAGTGTCTACGAGCAGTACTTC.

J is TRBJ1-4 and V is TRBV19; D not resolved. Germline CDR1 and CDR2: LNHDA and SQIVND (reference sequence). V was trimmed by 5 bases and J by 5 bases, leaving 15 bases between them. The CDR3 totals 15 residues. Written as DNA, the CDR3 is TGTGCCAGTAGTCTAGCGTCAGGTGGGAATGAAAAACTGTTTTTT. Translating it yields CASSLASGGNEKLFF.

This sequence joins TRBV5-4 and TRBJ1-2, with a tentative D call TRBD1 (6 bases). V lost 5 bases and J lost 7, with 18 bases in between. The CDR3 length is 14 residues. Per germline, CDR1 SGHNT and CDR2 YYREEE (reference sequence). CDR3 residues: CASRAGTLHSGYTF. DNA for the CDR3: TGTGCCAGCAGAGCCGGGACACTGCATAGTGGCTACACCTTC.

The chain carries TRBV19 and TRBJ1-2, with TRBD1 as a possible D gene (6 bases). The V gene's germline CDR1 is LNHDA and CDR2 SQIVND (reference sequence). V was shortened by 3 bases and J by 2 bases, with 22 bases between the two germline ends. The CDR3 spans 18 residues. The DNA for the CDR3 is TGTGCCAGTAGTATTAGCATGATTTCTTGGACAGAGAACTATGGCTACACCTTC. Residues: CASSISMISWTENYGYTF.

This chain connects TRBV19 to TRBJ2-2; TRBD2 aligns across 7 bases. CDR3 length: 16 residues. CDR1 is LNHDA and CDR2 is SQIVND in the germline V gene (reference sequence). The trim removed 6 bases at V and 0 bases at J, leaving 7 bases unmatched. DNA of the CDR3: TGTGCCAGTAGACCTCGTGGGGGGGCGAACACCGGGGAGCTGTTTTTT. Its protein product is CASRPRGGANTGELFF. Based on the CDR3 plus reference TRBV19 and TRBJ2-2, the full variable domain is DGGITQSPKYLFRKEGQNVTLSCEQNLNHDAMYWYRQDPGQGLRLIYYSQIVNDFQKGDIAEGYSVSREKKESFPLTVTSAQKNPTAFYLCASRPRGGANTGELFFGEGSRLTVL.

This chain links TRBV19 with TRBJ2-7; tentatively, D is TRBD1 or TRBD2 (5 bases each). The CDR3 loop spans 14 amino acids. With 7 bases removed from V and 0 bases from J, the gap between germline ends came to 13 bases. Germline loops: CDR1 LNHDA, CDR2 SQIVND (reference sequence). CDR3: CASTPGTPSYEQYF. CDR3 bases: TGTGCCAGTACCCCCGGGACGCCCTCCTACGAGCAGTACTTC.

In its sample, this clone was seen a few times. The chain's CDR3 is CASSLTSPVTQYF. CDR3 nucleotides: TGTGCCAGCAGCTTGACTAGCCCCGTGACCCAGTACTTC. The chain is built from TRBV7-9 and TRBJ2-5; 7 bases map to TRBD2. J gave up 7 bases and V 3 bases, and 5 bases lay outside the gene matches. Germline-derived CDR1 and CDR2 are SEHNR and FQNEAQ (reference sequence). The CDR3 loop spans 13 amino acids.

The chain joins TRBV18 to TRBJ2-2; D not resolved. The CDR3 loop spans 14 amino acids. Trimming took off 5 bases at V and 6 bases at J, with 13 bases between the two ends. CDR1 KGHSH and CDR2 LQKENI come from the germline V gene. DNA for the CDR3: TGTGCCAGCTCAACGAGGACGACTGCCGGGGAGCTGTTTTTT. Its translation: CASSTRTTAGELFF. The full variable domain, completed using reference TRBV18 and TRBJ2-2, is NAGVMQNPRHLVRRRGQEARLRCSPMKGHSHVYWYRQLPEEGLKFMVYLQKENIIDESGMPKERFSAEFPKEGPSILRIQQVVRGDSAAYFCASSTRTTAGELFFGEGSRLTVL.

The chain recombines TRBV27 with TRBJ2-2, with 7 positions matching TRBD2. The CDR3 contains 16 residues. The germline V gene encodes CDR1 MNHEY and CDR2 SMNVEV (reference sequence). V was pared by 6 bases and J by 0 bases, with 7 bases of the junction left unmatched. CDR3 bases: TGTGCCAGCAGGAACACCGGGGGGACGAACACCGGGGAGCTGTTTTTT. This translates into CASRNTGGTNTGELFF.

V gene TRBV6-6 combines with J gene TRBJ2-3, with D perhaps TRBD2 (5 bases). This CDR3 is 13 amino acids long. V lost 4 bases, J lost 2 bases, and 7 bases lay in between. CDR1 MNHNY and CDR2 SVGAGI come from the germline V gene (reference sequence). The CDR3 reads CASSLLDTDTQYF. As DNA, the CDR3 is TGTGCCAGCAGTTTACTAGACACAGATACGCAGTATTTT.

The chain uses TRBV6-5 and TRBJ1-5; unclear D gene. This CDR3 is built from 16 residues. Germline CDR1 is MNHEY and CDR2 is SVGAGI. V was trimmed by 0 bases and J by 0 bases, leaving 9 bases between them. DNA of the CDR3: TGTGCCAGCAGTTACTCGTTTCAGAATAGCAATCAGCCCCAGCATTTT. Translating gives CASSYSFQNSNQPQHF.

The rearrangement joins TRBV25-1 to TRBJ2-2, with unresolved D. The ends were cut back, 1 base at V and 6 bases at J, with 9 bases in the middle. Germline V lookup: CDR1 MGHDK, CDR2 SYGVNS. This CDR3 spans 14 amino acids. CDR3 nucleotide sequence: TGTGCCAGCAGTGAATTCTCCCCCCCCGGGGAGCTGTTTTTT. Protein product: CASSEFSPPGELFF.

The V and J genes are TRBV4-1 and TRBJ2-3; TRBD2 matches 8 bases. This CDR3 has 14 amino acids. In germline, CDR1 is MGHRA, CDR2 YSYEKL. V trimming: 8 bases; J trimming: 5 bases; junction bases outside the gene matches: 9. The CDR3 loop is CASGKAGVGDTQYF. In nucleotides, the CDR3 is TGCGCCAGCGGGAAAGCGGGAGTTGGAGATACGCAGTATTTT.

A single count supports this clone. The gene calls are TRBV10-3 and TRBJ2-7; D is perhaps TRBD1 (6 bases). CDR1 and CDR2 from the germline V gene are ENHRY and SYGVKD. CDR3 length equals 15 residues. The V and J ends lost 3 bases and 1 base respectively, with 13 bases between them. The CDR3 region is CAISERGSQSYEQYF. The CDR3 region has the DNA TGTGCCATCAGTGAAAGGGGGAGCCAGTCCTACGAGCAGTACTTC.

The chain's CDR3 is CASSLSATLQETQYF. CDR3 coding DNA: TGCGCCAGCAGCTTGTCGGCTACCCTCCAAGAGACCCAGTACTTC. The V and J genes are TRBV5-1 and TRBJ2-5, with unresolved D. Germline V gives CDR1 SGHRS, CDR2 YFSETQ. The CDR3 covers 15 residues. V was cut by 1 base and J by 1 base, with 11 bases left in between.